This T cell receptor (beta chain) was documented in a study of T cell repertoires in cytomegalovirus infection. TCRdb fed the reads into MiXCR, producing one record per CDR3 protein. This sample has about 76,000 distinct CDR3 sequences; roughly 3.7% occur once, and the top ten carry 4% to 5.5%. This clonotype was recorded at least ten times. The sequence was obtained from a human donor in good health (CMV status not recorded). Some clones in this sample may be carry-over from other donors' samples. The material sequenced was PBMCs.

In DNA form, the CDR3 reads TGTGCCAGTACCTCGCTAGTGGGGTCCTACAATGAGCAGTTCTTC. Encoded protein: CASTSLVGSYNEQFF. The chain is built from TRBV19 and TRBJ2-1, with D unclear. Germline V gene lookup returns CDR1 LNHDA and CDR2 SQIVND (reference sequence). The CDR3 totals 15 residues. V dropped 7 bases and J dropped 1 base, with 14 bases sitting between them.